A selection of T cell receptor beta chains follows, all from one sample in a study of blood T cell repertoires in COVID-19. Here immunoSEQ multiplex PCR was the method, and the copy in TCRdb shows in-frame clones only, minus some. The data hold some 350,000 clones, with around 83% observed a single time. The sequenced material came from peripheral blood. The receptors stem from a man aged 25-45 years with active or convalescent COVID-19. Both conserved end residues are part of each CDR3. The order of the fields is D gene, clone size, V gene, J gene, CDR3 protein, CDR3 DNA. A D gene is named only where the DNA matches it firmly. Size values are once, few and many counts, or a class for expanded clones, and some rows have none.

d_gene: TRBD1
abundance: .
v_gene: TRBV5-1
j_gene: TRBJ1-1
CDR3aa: CASSAGQTEAFF
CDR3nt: TGCGCCAGCAGCGCGGGACAGACTGAAGCTTTCTTT

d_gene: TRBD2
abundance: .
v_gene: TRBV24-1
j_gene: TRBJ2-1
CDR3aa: CATSDLRLAGTDEQFF
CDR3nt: TGTGCCACCAGTGATTTGCGACTAGCGGGGACAGATGAGCAGTTCTTC

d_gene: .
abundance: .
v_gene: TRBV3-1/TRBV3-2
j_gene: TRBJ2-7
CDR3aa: CASSQVGGCEQYF
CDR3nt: TGTGCCAGCAGCCAAGTTGGGGGGTGCGAGCAGTACTTC

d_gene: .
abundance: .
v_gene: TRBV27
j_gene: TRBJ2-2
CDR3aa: CASSGRLRGTGELFF
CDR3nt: TGTGCCAGCAGCGGACGGTTACGGGGCACCGGGGAGCTGTTTTTT

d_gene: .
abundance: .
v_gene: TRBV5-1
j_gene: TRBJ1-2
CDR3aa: CASSFGGSGYTF
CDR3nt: TGCGCCAGCAGCTTCGGGGGTTCCGGCTACACCTTC

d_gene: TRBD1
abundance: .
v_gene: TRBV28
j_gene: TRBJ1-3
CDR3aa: CASSTPGQANTIYF
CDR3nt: TGTGCCAGCAGCACCCCGGGACAGGCAAACACCATATATTTT

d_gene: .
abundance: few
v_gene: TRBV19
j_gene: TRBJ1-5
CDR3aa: CASSIPGSPLPQHF
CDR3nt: TGTGCCAGTAGTATCCCGGGAAGCCCGTTACCCCAGCATTTT

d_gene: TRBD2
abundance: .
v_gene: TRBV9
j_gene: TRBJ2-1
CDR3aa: CASSGGLQYNEQFF
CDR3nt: TGTGCCAGCAGCGGGGGACTACAGTACAATGAGCAGTTCTTC

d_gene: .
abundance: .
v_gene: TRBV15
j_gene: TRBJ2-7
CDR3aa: CATSRDRGFSSYEQYF
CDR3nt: TGTGCCACCAGCAGAGATCGGGGGTTCAGCTCCTACGAGCAGTACTTC

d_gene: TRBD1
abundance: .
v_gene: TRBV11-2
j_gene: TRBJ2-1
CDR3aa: CASSLGTGYEQFF
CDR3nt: TGTGCCAGCAGCTTAGGGACAGGATATGAGCAGTTCTTC

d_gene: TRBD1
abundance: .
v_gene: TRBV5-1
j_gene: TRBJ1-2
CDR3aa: CASSPGQGNYTF
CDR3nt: TGCGCCAGCAGCCCCGGACAGGGGAACTACACCTTC

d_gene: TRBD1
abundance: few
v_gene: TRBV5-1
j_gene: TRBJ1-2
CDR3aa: CASSLTGDLGYGYTF
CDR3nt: TGCGCCAGCAGCTTAACAGGGGACTTAGGCTATGGCTACACCTTC

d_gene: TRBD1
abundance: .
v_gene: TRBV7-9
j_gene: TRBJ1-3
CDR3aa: CASSPTGSGNTIYF
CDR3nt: TGTGCCAGCAGCCCGACAGGGTCAGGAAACACCATATATTTT

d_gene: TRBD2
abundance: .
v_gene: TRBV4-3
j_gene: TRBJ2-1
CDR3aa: CASSQTAGAYYNEQFF
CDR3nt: TGCGCCAGCAGCCAGACGGCGGGAGCCTACTACAATGAGCAGTTCTTC

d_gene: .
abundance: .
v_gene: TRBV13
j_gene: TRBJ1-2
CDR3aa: CASSLDSHGGYTF
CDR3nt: TGTGCCAGCAGCTTAGACAGCCATGGCGGCTACACCTTC

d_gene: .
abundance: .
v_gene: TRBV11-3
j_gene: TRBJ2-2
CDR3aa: CASSLDGTGVRELFF
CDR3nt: TGTGCCAGCAGCTTAGATGGGACGGGGGTCCGGGAGCTGTTTTTT

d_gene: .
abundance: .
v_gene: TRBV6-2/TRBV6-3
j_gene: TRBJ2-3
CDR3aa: CASSSAGWRGIYTDTQYF
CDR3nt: TGTGCCAGCAGCTCCGCGGGATGGCGGGGCATATACACAGATACGCAGTATTTT

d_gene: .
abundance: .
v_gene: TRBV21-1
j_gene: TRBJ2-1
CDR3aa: CASSKVSQGLYSEQFF
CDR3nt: TGTGCCAGCAGCAAAGTCTCGCAGGGATTGTATAGTGAGCAGTTCTTC

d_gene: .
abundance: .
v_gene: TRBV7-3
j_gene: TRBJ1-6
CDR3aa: CASSLTGRPSYNSPLHF
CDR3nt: TGTGCCAGCAGCTTAACCGGCAGGCCCTCCTATAATTCACCCCTCCACTTT

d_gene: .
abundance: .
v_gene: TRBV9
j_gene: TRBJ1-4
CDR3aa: CASSGPGRTGEKLFF
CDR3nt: TGTGCCAGCAGCGGACCAGGGCGCACTGGAGAAAAACTGTTTTTT

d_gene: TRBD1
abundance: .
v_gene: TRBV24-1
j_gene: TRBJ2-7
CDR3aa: CATSDVDRLPTYEQYF
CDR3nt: TGTGCCACCAGTGATGTGGACAGGTTACCTACCTACGAGCAGTACTTC

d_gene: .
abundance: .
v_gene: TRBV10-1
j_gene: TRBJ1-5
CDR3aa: CASSESGRSNQPQHF
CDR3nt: TGCGCCAGCAGTGAGTCGGGGAGGAGCAATCAGCCCCAGCATTTT

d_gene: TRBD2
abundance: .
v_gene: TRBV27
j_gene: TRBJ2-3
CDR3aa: CASSPGTSGTDTQYF
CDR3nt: TGTGCCAGCAGCCCCGGGACTAGCGGCACAGATACGCAGTATTTT

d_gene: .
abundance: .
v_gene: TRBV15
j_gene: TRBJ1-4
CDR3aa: CATSRPGRGDEKLFF
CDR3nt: TGTGCCACCAGCAGACCCGGCAGGGGAGACGAAAAACTGTTTTTT

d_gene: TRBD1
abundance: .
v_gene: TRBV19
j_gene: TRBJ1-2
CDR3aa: CASRESGGAYYGYTF
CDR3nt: TGTGCCAGTCGTGAATCAGGGGGCGCTTACTATGGCTACACCTTC

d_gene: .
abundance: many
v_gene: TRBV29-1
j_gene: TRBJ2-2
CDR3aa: CSVLIGAVRAGELFF
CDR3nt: TGCAGCGTCCTCATTGGGGCAGTCCGGGCGGGGGAGCTGTTTTTT

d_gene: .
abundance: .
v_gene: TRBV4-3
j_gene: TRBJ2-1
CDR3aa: CASSQGMRSPTQFF
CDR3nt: TGCGCCAGCAGCCAAGGAATGCGGTCCCCCACGCAGTTCTTC

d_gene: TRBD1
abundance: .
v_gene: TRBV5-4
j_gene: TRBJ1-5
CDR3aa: CASSLVGTVVNQPQHF
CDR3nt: TGTGCCAGCAGCTTGGTTGGGACAGTCGTCAATCAGCCCCAGCATTTT

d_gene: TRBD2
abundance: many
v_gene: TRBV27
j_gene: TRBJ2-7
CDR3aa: CASSLPGLLPSEQYF
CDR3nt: TGTGCCAGCAGCCTCCCGGGACTACTGCCCTCAGAGCAGTACTTC

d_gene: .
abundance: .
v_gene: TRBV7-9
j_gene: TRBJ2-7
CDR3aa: CASSPTGTLYEQYF
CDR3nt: TGTGCCAGCAGCCCGACCGGGACTCTCTACGAGCAGTACTTC

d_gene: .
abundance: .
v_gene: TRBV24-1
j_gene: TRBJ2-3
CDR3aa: CATSDPSGVTDTQYF
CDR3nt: TGTGCCACCAGTGATCCCTCTGGAGTCACAGATACGCAGTATTTT

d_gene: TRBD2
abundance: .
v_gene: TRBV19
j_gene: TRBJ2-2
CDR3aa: CASTLIPSAGGRGELFF
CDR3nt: TGTGCCAGTACCCTAATCCCCTCGGCGGGGGGGCGGGGGGAGCTGTTTTTT

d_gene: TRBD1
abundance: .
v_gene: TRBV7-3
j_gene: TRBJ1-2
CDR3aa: CASSADRNYGYTF
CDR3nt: TGTGCCAGCAGCGCGGACAGGAACTATGGCTACACCTTC

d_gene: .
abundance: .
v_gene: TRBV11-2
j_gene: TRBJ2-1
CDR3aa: CASSLDRYREQFF
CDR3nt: TGTGCCAGCAGCTTAGATCGGTACCGTGAGCAGTTCTTC

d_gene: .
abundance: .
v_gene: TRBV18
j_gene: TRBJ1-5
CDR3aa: CASSPQEDQPQHF
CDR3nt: TGTGCCAGCTCACCGCAAGAGGATCAGCCCCAGCATTTT

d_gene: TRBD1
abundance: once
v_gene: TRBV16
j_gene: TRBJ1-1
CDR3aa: CASSQFGTGTTEAFF
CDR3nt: TGTGCCAGCAGCCAATTCGGGACAGGGACCACTGAAGCTTTCTTT

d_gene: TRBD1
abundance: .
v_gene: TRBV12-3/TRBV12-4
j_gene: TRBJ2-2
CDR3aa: CASRTGSPGELFF
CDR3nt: TGTGCCAGCAGGACAGGGTCCCCCGGGGAGCTGTTTTTT

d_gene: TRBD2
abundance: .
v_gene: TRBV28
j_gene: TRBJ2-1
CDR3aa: CASSTRGLAGGRSYNEQFF
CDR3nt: TGTGCCAGCAGTACAAGGGGACTAGCGGGGGGGCGCTCCTACAATGAGCAGTTCTTC

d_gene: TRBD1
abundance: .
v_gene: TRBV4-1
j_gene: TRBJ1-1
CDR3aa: CASSQDDRGWTEAFF
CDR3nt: TGCGCCAGCAGCCAAGACGACAGGGGATGGACTGAAGCTTTCTTT

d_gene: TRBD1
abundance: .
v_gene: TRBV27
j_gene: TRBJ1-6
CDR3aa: CASSPRQGHNSPLHF
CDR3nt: TGTGCCAGCAGTCCTCGACAGGGCCACAATTCACCCCTCCACTTT

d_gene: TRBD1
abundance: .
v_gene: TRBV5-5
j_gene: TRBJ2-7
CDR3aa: CASSFRTGKDEQYF
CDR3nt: TGTGCCAGCAGCTTCAGGACAGGGAAAGACGAGCAGTACTTC

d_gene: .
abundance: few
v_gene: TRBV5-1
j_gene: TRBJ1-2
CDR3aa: CASSFGPEGRTTNYGYTF
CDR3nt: TGCGCCAGCAGCTTTGGCCCAGAAGGGAGGACTACTAACTATGGCTACACCTTC

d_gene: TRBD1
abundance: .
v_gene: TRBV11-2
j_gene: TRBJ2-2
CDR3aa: CASHHLTGRNTGELFF
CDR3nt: TGTGCCAGCCATCACCTGACAGGGAGGAACACCGGGGAGCTGTTTTTT

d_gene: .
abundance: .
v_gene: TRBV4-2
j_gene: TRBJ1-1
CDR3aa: CASSQGDQGTEAFF
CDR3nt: TGTGCCAGCAGCCAAGGGGATCAGGGCACTGAAGCTTTCTTT

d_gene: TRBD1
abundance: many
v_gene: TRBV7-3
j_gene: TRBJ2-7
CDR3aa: CASMCEEQGANEQYF
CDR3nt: TGTGCCAGCATGTGTGAAGAACAGGGGGCCAACGAGCAGTACTTC

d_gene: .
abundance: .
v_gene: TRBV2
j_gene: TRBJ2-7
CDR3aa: CASVGRRTYEQYF
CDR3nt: TGTGCCAGCGTGGGCCGAAGGACCTACGAGCAGTACTTC

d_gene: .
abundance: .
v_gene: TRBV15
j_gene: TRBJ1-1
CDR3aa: CATSPTSRNTEAFF
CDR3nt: TGTGCCACCAGCCCCACTTCCCGGAACACTGAAGCTTTCTTT

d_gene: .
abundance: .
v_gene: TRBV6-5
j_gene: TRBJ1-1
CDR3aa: CASYQGRVPPEAFF
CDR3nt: TGTGCCAGCTATCAGGGGAGAGTACCCCCTGAAGCTTTCTTT

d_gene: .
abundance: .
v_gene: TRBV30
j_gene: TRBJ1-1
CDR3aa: CAWRDKTEAFF
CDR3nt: TGTGCCTGGAGGGACAAAACTGAAGCTTTCTTT

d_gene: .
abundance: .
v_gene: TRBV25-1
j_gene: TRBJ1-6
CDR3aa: CASSEHGVTSNSPLHF
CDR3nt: TGTGCCAGCAGTGAGCACGGGGTCACTTCTAATTCACCCCTCCACTTT

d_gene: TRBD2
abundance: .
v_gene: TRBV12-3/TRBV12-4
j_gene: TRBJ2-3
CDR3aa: CASLRGVGDTQYF
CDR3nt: TGTGCCAGCCTACGGGGGGTCGGGGATACGCAGTATTTT